The clone carrying this T cell receptor beta chain was observed a handful of times. As yet, its antigen is unknown. This entry belongs to a study of long-term antiretroviral therapy in people with HIV. Points from the study as a whole: Comparison with controls showed narrower CDR3 length ranges in HIV repertoires. Gathering of blood took place between about 2003 and 2017, possibly under older ART regimens.

Every participant gave one or more pre-ART and two or more post-ART PBMC samples. Researchers ran immunoSEQ v3.0 at survey level. Sequencing was directed toward roughly 40,000-55,000 T-cell genomes in each sample. This table comes from immunoSEQ multiplex PCR, and its TCRdb copy is limited to in-frame clones, with some not included. This table holds nearly 20,000 clones, 80% found once. This TCR was recovered from a middle-aged woman with HIV. Sample: unsorted PBMCs, taken 0.2 years after starting antiretroviral therapy.

This CDR3 is CASSSQQFVYGYTF. The CDR3 coding sequence is TGTGCCAGCAGCTCCCAGCAGTTTGTGTATGGCTACACCTTC. This rearrangement joins TRBV11-2 to TRBJ1-2; D unclear. The germline V and J ends were trimmed by 4 bases and 5 bases, with 14 bases remaining between them. The CDR3 runs to 14 residues. Germline V gene data show CDR1 as SGHAT and CDR2 as FQNNGV. Full variable domain (outside the CDR3, taken from reference TRBV11-2 and TRBJ1-2): EAGVAQSPRYKIIEKRQSVAFWCNPISGHATLYWYQQILGQGPKLLIQFQNNGVVDDSQLPKDRFSAERLKGVDSTLKIQPAKLEDSAVYLCASSSQQFVYGYTFGSGTRLTVV.